This T cell receptor beta chain was observed in a study of cytomegalovirus exposure and HLA in healthy donors. PCR primers comprised 60 Vbeta and 13 Jbeta primers. Measured with immunoSEQ multiplex PCR; TCRdb has only the in-frame clones, and not every one. Of some 150,000 clones in the sample, roughly 80% are singletons; the top ten hold 3% to 4.5%. Germline V gene sequence: CDR1 SGDLS, CDR2 YYNGEE. The CDR3 covers 14 residues. Between the trimmed V and J ends, which lost 6 bases and 2 bases, there was a span of 14 bases. This receptor was taken from a man aged 25-45 years in good health and CMV-seropositive. Sequencing used PBMCs. The chain employs TRBV9 and TRBJ1-2; D is unresolved. CDR3 sequence (DNA): TGTGCCAGCACCACGGCAGGAGGCAACTATGGCTACACCTTC. It is translated as CASTTAGGNYGYTF.